Below are 21 T cell receptor beta chains sequenced from a single sample in a study of somatic mutations in cytotoxic T cells in rheumatoid arthritis. TCRdb's table, derived via immunoSEQ multiplex PCR, lists solely in-frame clones and lacks some. The table includes just over 15,000 clones, about four fifths detected once. Sequenced: CD8+ T cells sorted from blood. The receptors come from an adult with rheumatoid arthritis.

The gene calls are TRBV6-1 and TRBJ1-1; tentatively, D is TRBD1 (6 bases). CDR3 length: 15 amino acids. Germline V lookup: CDR1 MNHNS, CDR2 SASEGT. V lost 2 bases, J lost 3 bases, and 13 bases lay in between. CDR3 in amino acids: CASSELGRGYTEAFF. The CDR3 DNA is TGTGCCAGCAGTGAATTGGGCAGGGGATACACTGAAGCTTTCTTT.

The chain links TRBV9 to TRBJ2-7; the D call may be TRBD1 or TRBD2 (5 bases each). Germline V lookup: CDR1 SGDLS, CDR2 YYNGEE. Between the trimmed V and J ends, which lost 5 bases and 3 bases, there was a span of 9 bases. This CDR3 region has 12 residues. CDR3 nucleotide sequence: TGTGCCAGCAGGGGGGACGGCTACGAGCAGTACTTC. Protein: CASRGDGYEQYF.

The rearrangement joins TRBV4-1 to TRBJ2-3, with D hard to call. V was shortened by 1 base and J by 2 bases, with 7 bases between the two germline ends. This CDR3 has 14 residues. Germline lookup yields CDR1 MGHRA and CDR2 YSYEKL. The chain's CDR3 is CASSQARYTDTQYF. CDR3 coding DNA: TGCGCCAGCAGCCAAGCTCGCTACACAGATACGCAGTATTTT.

DNA for the CDR3: TGTGCCAGCAGCAGCGGACAGGGGGTAAATAAACTGTTTTTT. Its protein product is CASSSGQGVNKLFF. This rearrangement joins TRBV5-4 to TRBJ1-4; 10 bases line up with TRBD1. CDR1 SGHNT and CDR2 YYREEE come from the germline V gene (reference sequence). CDR3 length equals 14 residues. V was clipped by 4 bases and J by 11 bases; unmatched bases: 8.

This chain uses TRBV28 with TRBJ1-5, with D tentatively TRBD1 (5 bases). Germline V gives CDR1 MDHEN, CDR2 SYDVKM. Trimming cost V 5 bases and J 1 base, with 6 bases left between them. This CDR3 is 13 amino acids long. The CDR3 reads CASSGDSNQPQHF. The CDR3 DNA sequence: TGTGCCAGCAGTGGGGACAGCAATCAGCCCCAGCATTTT. The full variable domain, completed using reference TRBV28 and TRBJ1-5, is DVKVTQSSRYLVKRTGEKVFLECVQDMDHENMFWYRQDPGLGLRLIYFSYDVKMKEKGDIPEGYSVSREKKERFSLILESASTNQTSMYLCASSGDSNQPQHFGDGTRLSIL.

V gene TRBV11-2 combines with J gene TRBJ2-7; 7 nucleotides line up with TRBD2. Trimming at V came to 0 bases and at J to 2 bases, leaving 4 bases not matched to a gene. The CDR3 has 15 amino acids. The V gene's germline CDR1 is SGHAT and CDR2 FQNNGV. The chain's CDR3 is CASSLEWGGAYEQYF. The CDR3 region has the DNA TGTGCCAGCAGCTTAGAGTGGGGGGGTGCCTACGAGCAGTACTTC.

This clone was counted only a few times. The V gene is TRBV13, the J gene TRBJ2-1; 8 nucleotides line up with TRBD1. The length of the CDR3 is 15 residues. After removal of 4 bases from V and 4 bases from J, the junction contained 6 bases not matched to a gene. The germline gives CDR1 PRHDT, CDR2 FYEKMQ (reference sequence). CDR3: CASSSAGQGYNEQFF. CDR3 DNA sequence: TGTGCCAGCAGCTCCGCCGGACAGGGTTACAATGAGCAGTTCTTC.

This clone was observed a handful of times. J is TRBJ2-1 and V is TRBV19, with D tentatively TRBD1 (6 bases). With 3 bases removed from V and 6 bases from J, the gap between germline ends came to 9 bases. Germline V gives CDR1 LNHDA, CDR2 SQIVND (reference sequence). The CDR3 totals 13 residues. The CDR3 reads CASSIQGSNEQFF. In DNA form, the CDR3 reads TGTGCCAGTAGTATCCAGGGGTCCAATGAGCAGTTCTTC.

This clone was seen a few times. The V and J genes are TRBV6-6 and TRBJ1-2; no clear D gene. Germline V gene data show CDR1 as MNHNY and CDR2 as SVGAGI (reference sequence). The CDR3 loop spans 12 amino acids. Here the CDR3 reads CSVGGPFYGYTF. The DNA of the CDR3 is TGTAGCGTAGGCGGGCCTTTCTATGGCTACACCTTC.

Here the CDR3 DNA reads TGTGCCAGCGGGGGACCTGAACGGTCCTACGAGCAGTACTTC. It encodes CASGGPERSYEQYF. This chain joins TRBV7-9 and TRBJ2-7; D is perhaps TRBD1 or TRBD2 (5 bases each). With 8 bases removed from V and 1 base from J, the gap between germline ends came to 15 bases. The CDR3 spans 14 residues. Germline values: CDR1 SEHNR, CDR2 FQNEAQ (reference sequence).

The chain employs TRBV4-1 and TRBJ1-5; 7 bases agree with TRBD1. J gave up 6 bases and V 0 bases, and 5 bases lay outside the gene matches. This CDR3 has 15 amino acids. Germline V gene sequence: CDR1 MGHRA, CDR2 YSYEKL. The CDR3 reads CASSQDRDSFQPQHF. DNA for the CDR3: TGCGCCAGCAGCCAAGACCGGGACAGCTTTCAGCCCCAGCATTTT.

This rearrangement joins TRBV27 to TRBJ2-6; 10 nucleotides match TRBD2. The CDR3 runs to 19 residues. V shed 8 bases and J 4 bases; nucleotides not matched to a gene: 17. The germline V gene has CDR1 MNHEY and CDR2 SMNVEV (reference sequence). The DNA of the CDR3 is TGTGCCAGCTCTCCATTTGGGGGACTAGCGCCTAGGGGGGCCAACGTCCTGACTTTC. Its protein is CASSPFGGLAPRGANVLTF.

The chain joins TRBV27 to TRBJ2-7, with D tentatively TRBD1 (5 bases). The CDR3 spans 15 residues. CDR1 and CDR2 from the germline V gene are MNHEY and SMNVEV (reference sequence). V was trimmed by 6 bases and J by 0 bases, leaving 15 bases between them. The CDR3 nucleotides are TGTGCCAGCAGCATAGCTTCAGGGCTCTCCTACGAGCAGTACTTC. Translated: CASSIASGLSYEQYF.

The CDR3 nucleotides read TGTGCCAGCAAGCGGCAGGGGTCTTGGAATTCACCCCTCCACTTT. Translating gives CASKRQGSWNSPLHF. The rearrangement joins TRBV7-6 to TRBJ1-6, with D perhaps matching TRBD1 (6 bases). V lost 7 bases and J 7 bases, leaving 17 bases between the germline ends. This CDR3 region has 15 residues. In germline, CDR1 is SGHVS, CDR2 FNYEAQ.

This clone was detected only a few times. The chain links TRBV6-1 to TRBJ2-7; D unresolved. The CDR3 covers 13 residues. The ends were cut back, 4 bases at V and 6 bases at J, with 13 bases in the middle. Germline CDR1 reads MNHNS; CDR2 reads SASEGT. The CDR3 DNA reads TGTGCCAGCAGTGCCCCCAGCAGGACCGAGCAGTACTTC. It specifies CASSAPSRTEQYF.

The gene calls are TRBV4-1 and TRBJ2-7; TRBD1 aligns across 7 bases. Per germline, CDR1 MGHRA and CDR2 YSYEKL. This CDR3 contains 15 residues. The V and J ends lost 2 bases and 3 bases, in that order; junction bases with no gene match: 7. Written as DNA, the CDR3 is TGCGCCAGCAGCCAACGTACCCAGGGGGTCTACGAGCAGTACTTC. Protein: CASSQRTQGVYEQYF.

J is TRBJ2-5 and V is TRBV9, with D hard to call. CDR3 length: 15 amino acids. Trimming stripped 0 bases from V and 0 bases from J, with 9 bases between. In germline, CDR1 is SGDLS, CDR2 YYNGEE. The CDR3, as DNA: TGTGCCAGCAGCGTAGAAGGCTCCGACCAAGAGACCCAGTACTTC. Translated, it gives CASSVEGSDQETQYF.

The chain couples TRBV6-6 to TRBJ2-1; TRBD1 might be the D (6 bases). The CDR3 spans 15 residues. Per the germline V gene, CDR1 is MNHNY and CDR2 is SVGAGI (reference sequence). The V gene lost 6 bases and the J gene lost 0 bases, with 12 bases spanning the gap. CDR3 amino acids: CASSQGLSSYNEQFF. The CDR3 nucleotides are TGTGCCAGCAGCCAGGGGCTGAGCTCCTACAATGAGCAGTTCTTC.

This clone was recorded once. The J gene is TRBJ1-4, the V gene TRBV9; TRBD1 matches 7 bases. V was clipped by 3 bases and J by 5 bases; unmatched bases: 13. This CDR3 region has 17 residues. Germline assignment: CDR1 SGDLS and CDR2 YYNGEE. The CDR3 sequence: CASSASTSTGMNEKLFF. CDR3 DNA: TGTGCCAGCAGCGCCAGCACCTCGACAGGGATGAATGAAAAACTGTTTTTT.

The CDR3 DNA sequence: TGTGCCAGCAGCTTAGAGGTCCGCCCAGGGTACGAGCAGTACTTC. The encoded protein is CASSLEVRPGYEQYF. The J gene is TRBJ2-7, the V gene TRBV11-2, with D perhaps TRBD1 (5 bases). V dropped 0 bases and J dropped 4 bases, with 13 bases sitting between them. Germline V gene data show CDR1 as SGHAT and CDR2 as FQNNGV. The CDR3 has 15 residues.

This chain joins TRBV27 and TRBJ2-2, with 9 bases matching TRBD1. In germline, CDR1 is MNHEY, CDR2 SMNVEV (reference sequence). This CDR3 has 17 amino acids. With V trimmed by 1 base and J by 6 bases, 9 bases remained unmatched. The CDR3 protein is CASSLFQDRGFSGELFF. The CDR3, as DNA: TGTGCCAGCAGTTTATTTCAGGACAGGGGATTTTCCGGGGAGCTGTTTTTT.